The 12 T cell receptor beta chains in this list originate from one sample, sequenced in a study of early T cells in non-severe SARS-CoV-2 infection. One entry per CDR3 protein results from TCRdb running MiXCR on the 5' RACE reads. The sample contains about 33,000 distinct CDR3 sequences, less than 6.5% of which appear only once. The material sequenced was whole blood. The receptors originated from an adult who was a healthcare worker with PCR-confirmed SARS-CoV-2 infection or an uninfected control (not recorded which).

This clonotype has only a few counts. V gene TRBV29-1 combines with J gene TRBJ2-3, with 7 bases that match TRBD1. V dropped 7 bases and J dropped 6; count of bases not matched to a gene: 13. Germline values: CDR1 SQVTM, CDR2 ANQGSEA. There are 14 residues in the CDR3. DNA for the CDR3: TGCAGCGCCAAAGACAGGGTCCTCGTGGATACGCAGTATTTT. Translated, it gives CSAKDRVLVDTQYF.

This clonotype was counted at least ten times. This chain uses TRBV13 with TRBJ2-1; possible D gene TRBD1, 5 bases. Trimming shortened V by 2 bases and J by 6 bases, and 14 bases separated the two germline ends. The CDR3 has 15 residues. Germline V gives CDR1 PRHDT, CDR2 FYEKMQ (reference sequence). CDR3 sequence: CASSLRPDDSNEQFF. In nucleotides, the CDR3 is TGTGCCAGCAGCTTACGCCCCGACGACAGCAATGAGCAGTTCTTC. The full variable domain, with the rest looked up from reference TRBV13 and TRBJ2-1, is AAGVIQSPRHLIKEKRETATLKCYPIPRHDTVYWYQQGPGQDPQFLISFYEKMQSDKGSIPDRFSAQQFSDYHSELNMSSLELGDSALYFCASSLRPDDSNEQFFGPGTRLTVL.

The chain joins TRBV6-2 or TRBV6-3 to TRBJ2-5; D gene ambiguous. CDR1 is MNHEY, CDR2 SVGEGT, per germline. This CDR3 contains 14 residues. The V and J ends lost 2 bases and 5 bases respectively, with 12 bases between them. This chain's CDR3 is CASSYGWAMETQYF. CDR3 coding DNA: TGTGCCAGCAGTTACGGCTGGGCCATGGAGACCCAGTACTTC.

This clonotype appeared many times. J is TRBJ2-6 and V is TRBV10-3; a weak D match, TRBD2 (6 bases). The ends were cut back, 7 bases at V and 0 bases at J, with 10 bases in the middle. This CDR3 spans 15 amino acids. The germline V gene has CDR1 ENHRY and CDR2 SYGVKD. CDR3 protein: CAINLADSGANVLTF. CDR3 nucleotide sequence: TGTGCCATCAATTTAGCGGACTCTGGGGCCAACGTCCTGACTTTC.

This clonotype was counted many times. This chain uses TRBV12-3 or TRBV12-4 with TRBJ2-2, with D perhaps being TRBD1 or TRBD2 (7 bases each). The CDR3 totals 17 residues. Trimming removed 2 bases at V and 2 bases at J, with 15 bases between. CDR3: CASSLRTGGRNTGELFF. CDR3 coding DNA: TGTGCCAGCAGTTTACGGACAGGCGGGAGAAACACCGGGGAGCTGTTTTTT.

At least ten counts were recorded for this clonotype. The rearrangement joins TRBV12-3 or TRBV12-4 to TRBJ2-7; 11 bases fit TRBD2. This CDR3 is built from 17 residues. J lost 3 bases, V lost 6 bases, and 13 bases had no gene match. The CDR3 DNA is TGTGCCAGCAGCCCGTGGCTAGCGGGGGGTTTACACTACGAGCAGTACTTC. Protein: CASSPWLAGGLHYEQYF.

This clonotype was counted a few times. The V gene is TRBV19, the J gene TRBJ2-1; D not certain. The CDR3 contains 13 residues. Germline V gene sequence: CDR1 LNHDA, CDR2 SQIVND (reference sequence). V was clipped by 10 bases and J by 0 bases, with 10 bases between them. CDR3 amino acids: CATRPNSYNEQFF. The CDR3 region has the DNA TGTGCCACACGCCCTAACTCCTACAATGAGCAGTTCTTC. The variable domain in full, with the rest retrieved from reference TRBV19 and TRBJ2-1, is DGGITQSPKYLFRKEGQNVTLSCEQNLNHDAMYWYRQDPGQGLRLIYYSQIVNDFQKGDIAEGYSVSREKKESFPLTVTSAQKNPTAFYLCATRPNSYNEQFFGPGTRLTVL.

V gene TRBV14 combines with J gene TRBJ2-1; tentative D call: TRBD2 (7 bases). V shed 0 bases and J shed 4 bases, with 13 bases lying between them. Germline V gene lookup returns CDR1 SGHDN and CDR2 FVKESK. The CDR3 has 16 amino acids. The CDR3 coding sequence is TGTGCCAGCAGCCAAGACCCGGGGGGCGCGTACAATGAGCAGTTCTTC. The encoded protein is CASSQDPGGAYNEQFF.

This clonotype has only a few counts. This chain uses TRBV19 with TRBJ1-2, with D unclear. Trimming removed 4 bases at V and 6 bases at J, with 15 bases between. The CDR3 is 14 residues long. Germline V gene data show CDR1 as LNHDA and CDR2 as SQIVND (reference sequence). For the CDR3, the DNA is TGTGCCAGTAGTAATAAGAGACCGACGGATGGCTACACCTTC. Its protein is CASSNKRPTDGYTF.

Ten or more counts support this clonotype. The chain couples TRBV19 to TRBJ1-4; D not certain. From germline, CDR1 is LNHDA and CDR2 SQIVND (reference sequence). V lost 0 bases and J lost 0, with 8 bases in between. This CDR3 has 16 residues. The CDR3 DNA is TGTGCCAGTAGTATAGAACGGAGTGCAACTAATGAAAAACTGTTTTTT. Its protein product is CASSIERSATNEKLFF.

This clonotype was observed many times. CDR3 loop: CASSLDTMGKLFF. The CDR3 DNA reads as TGTGCCAGCAGCTTGGATACCATGGGGAAACTGTTTTTT. The chain joins TRBV5-6 to TRBJ1-4; D is unclear. The germline V gene encodes CDR1 SGHDT and CDR2 YYEEEE. The CDR3 is made up of 13 amino acids. Trimming cost V 0 bases and J 11 bases, with 11 bases left between them.

This clonotype appeared a few times. V gene TRBV20-1 combines with J gene TRBJ1-1, with TRBD1 matching 7 bases. CDR1 is DFQATT, CDR2 SNEGSKA, per germline (reference sequence). With V trimmed by 6 bases and J by 0 bases, 16 bases remained unmatched. The CDR3 spans 17 residues. This CDR3 is CSAPSRGRTPMNTEAFF. CDR3 in DNA: TGCAGTGCGCCAAGTAGGGGGCGGACTCCGATGAACACTGAAGCTTTCTTT.